The present T cell receptor beta chain was sequenced within a study of cytomegalovirus exposure and HLA in healthy donors. 60 Vbeta and 13 Jbeta primers were used in PCR. Method: immunoSEQ multiplex PCR; TCRdb's copy keeps in-frame clones and lacks some. The data contain around 71,000 clones, roughly 64% of them singletons. The CDR3 is made up of 14 amino acids. From germline, CDR1 is SGHRS and CDR2 YFSETQ. Trimming took off 4 bases at V and 4 bases at J, with 15 bases between the two ends. This clone was seen a single time. This receptor was obtained from a man aged 30 to 45 in good health and CMV-seropositive. The specimen sequenced was PBMCs. The chain recombines TRBV5-1 with TRBJ2-7, with D possibly being TRBD2 (5 bases). The chain's CDR3 is CASSQDSAGYEQYF. As DNA, the CDR3 is TGCGCCAGCAGCCAGGACTCCGCCGGGTACGAGCAGTACTTC.